Shown below are 21 T cell receptor beta chains from a single sample sequenced in a study of prognosis after radiotherapy for stage I lung cancer. CDR3 of TCR beta was amplified from genomic DNA via a two-round multiplex PCR. The first round of PCR was done with primers that matched each TRBV and TRBJ gene. TCRdb re-analysed the multiplex PCR reads in MiXCR, keeping a single row per CDR3 protein. In the table there are about 59,000 distinct CDR3 sequences, approximately 26% of which are singletons. Sequences were derived from PBMCs, sampled before or after stereotactic body radiation therapy (not recorded which). The origin of the receptors is a donor over 45 with non-small cell lung cancer.

A word on this clonotype: Possible read error: a much larger clone is one base away. This chain links TRBV4-2 with TRBJ2-7; D assignment may be TRBD1 or TRBD2 (5 bases each). V lost 0 bases to trimming and J lost 1 base, with 13 bases between them. Germline CDR1 is LGHNA and CDR2 is YNFKEQ. The CDR3 is made up of 16 amino acids. CDR3 DNA: TGTGCCAGCAGCCAAGAGTGGGGGTCTCTATCCTACGAGCAGTACTTC. It is translated as CASSQEWGSLSYEQYF.

There are many counts of this clonotype. The rearrangement joins TRBV12-3 or TRBV12-4 to TRBJ1-2; D unclear. The CDR3 is made up of 13 amino acids. Between the trimmed V and J ends, which lost 4 bases and 4 bases, there was a span of 10 bases. The CDR3: CASSSLGAYGYTF. Here the CDR3 DNA reads TGTGCCAGCAGTTCCCTTGGAGCCTATGGCTACACCTTC.

Ten or more counts support this clonotype. The V and J genes are TRBV28 and TRBJ2-5, with TRBD1 identical over 10 bases. J was trimmed by 5 bases and V by 2 bases; bases with no gene match: 2. Germline values: CDR1 MDHEN, CDR2 SYDVKM. The CDR3 is 14 residues long. The CDR3 loop is CASSLDRGRETQYF. The CDR3 DNA sequence: TGTGCCAGCAGTTTAGACAGGGGGCGGGAGACCCAGTACTTC.

In regard to this clonotype: A far more abundant clone sits one base away, making this likely a read error. The chain joins TRBV6-2 or TRBV6-3 to TRBJ2-1; 9 bases are shared with TRBD2. The CDR3 length is 14 residues. The J segment lost 8 bases and the V segment lost 6 bases, leaving 8 bases of the junction unmatched. Germline CDR1 and CDR2: MNHEY and SVGEGT. This CDR3 is CASRMGLAGYEQFF. The DNA for the CDR3 is TGTGCCAGCAGGATGGGACTAGCTGGATATGAGCAGTTCTTC.

This clonotype was seen many times. The chain has TRBV7-9 and TRBJ1-3; 7 positions match TRBD1. This CDR3 spans 14 amino acids. The ends lost 5 bases at V and 1 base at J; junction bases unmatched: 2. Germline CDR1 is SEHNR and CDR2 is FQNEAQ (reference sequence). CDR3 amino acids: CASSLTGSGNTIYF. CDR3 in DNA: TGTGCCAGCAGCCTGACAGGGTCTGGAAACACCATATATTTT.

This clonotype was counted ten times or more. V gene TRBV19 combines with J gene TRBJ2-5; 11 bases fit TRBD1. Per germline, CDR1 LNHDA and CDR2 SQIVND (reference sequence). The CDR3 totals 16 residues. V was pared by 6 bases and J by 5 bases, with 11 bases of the junction left unmatched. The CDR3 protein is CASSSRGTGGTETQYF. The CDR3 DNA sequence: TGTGCCAGTAGCAGCCGCGGGACAGGGGGTACGGAGACCCAGTACTTC.

Ten or more counts support this clonotype. The chain couples TRBV6-5 to TRBJ2-3, with 11 bases identical to TRBD1. The V and J ends lost 0 bases and 4 bases, in that order; junction bases with no gene match: 6. The germline V gene encodes CDR1 MNHEY and CDR2 SVGAGI. The CDR3 extends over 17 amino acids. CDR3 bases: TGTGCCAGCAGTTACTCGACCGGGACAGGGGGGGCAGATACGCAGTATTTT. Its protein product is CASSYSTGTGGADTQYF.

Turning to this clonotype: At one of its ends the junction is not consistent with the germline gene, which may arise from a read error. This chain connects TRBV20-1 to TRBJ1-5; D might be TRBD1 (6 bases). The CDR3 covers 13 residues. Looked up from germline, CDR1 is DFQATT and CDR2 is SNEGSKA (reference sequence). This CDR3 reads CGARTDSNQPQHF. CDR3 DNA sequence: TGCGGTGCTAGGACAGATAGCAATCAGCCCCAGCATTTC.

This clonotype was picked up one time. No conserved phenylalanine or tryptophan is present at the end of the CDR3, so a read error is the likely explanation. This rearrangement joins TRBV6-2 or TRBV6-3 to TRBJ1-2; D uncertain. This CDR3 contains 12 residues. CDR1 is MNHEY and CDR2 is SVGEGT in the germline V gene. Trimming took off 6 bases at V and 3 bases at J, with 8 bases between the two ends. CDR3 loop: CASRGMDYGYTL. CDR3 DNA sequence: TGTGCCAGCAGGGGTATGGACTATGGCTACACCCTC.

This clonotype was observed at least ten times. This sequence joins TRBV14 and TRBJ2-7; no clear D. From germline, CDR1 is SGHDN and CDR2 FVKESK. The CDR3 is 13 residues long. V was trimmed by 0 bases and J by 2 bases, leaving 5 bases between them. The DNA of the CDR3 is TGTGCCAGCAGCCAAGACACGACCTACGAGCAGTACTTC. It codes for CASSQDTTYEQYF.

The table lists this clonotype with many counts. The chain recombines TRBV20-1 with TRBJ2-5; D perhaps matches TRBD2 (6 bases). Germline CDR1 DFQATT, CDR2 SNEGSKA (reference sequence). CDR3 size: 14 residues. Trimming took 3 bases from V and 5 from J, leaving 16 bases between them. The CDR3: CSARAWIAGETQYF. The CDR3 DNA sequence: TGCAGTGCTAGGGCATGGATTGCGGGGGAGACCCAGTACTTC.

This clonotype was observed at least ten times. The V and J genes are TRBV5-7 and TRBJ1-2; the match to TRBD1 covers 7 bases. TRBV5-7 has ORF status, its function being uncertain. The CDR3 loop spans 14 amino acids. Germline trimming cut 4 bases from V and 2 bases from J; bases unmatched to any gene: 5. In nucleotides, the CDR3 is TGTGCCAGCAGCACAGGGGCAGTGAACTATGGCTACACCTTC. As protein: CASSTGAVNYGYTF.

The rearrangement uses TRBV19 and TRBJ2-1; the D gene could be TRBD1 or TRBD2 (6 bases each). With 4 bases removed from V and 0 bases from J, the gap between germline ends came to 19 bases. The CDR3 spans 18 residues. Germline V CDR1 and CDR2: LNHDA, SQIVND (reference sequence). The CDR3 loop is CASSTPRGGSHSYNEQFF. Written as DNA, the CDR3 is TGTGCCAGTAGTACACCGAGAGGGGGGTCCCACTCCTACAATGAGCAGTTCTTC. Full variable domain (remainder filled in from reference TRBV19 and TRBJ2-1): DGGITQSPKYLFRKEGQNVTLSCEQNLNHDAMYWYRQDPGQGLRLIYYSQIVNDFQKGDIAEGYSVSREKKESFPLTVTSAQKNPTAFYLCASSTPRGGSHSYNEQFFGPGTRLTVL.

This clonotype was observed at least ten times. The chain recombines TRBV7-8 with TRBJ2-5; 9 bases match TRBD2. V shed 6 bases, J shed 4 bases, and the junction held 6 bases outside the gene matches. CDR1 is SGHVS and CDR2 is FQNEAQ in the germline V gene. There are 14 residues in the CDR3. The CDR3 loop is CASRVAGDGETQYF. CDR3 nucleotides: TGTGCCAGCAGGGTAGCGGGGGACGGAGAGACCCAGTACTTC.

This clonotype was counted many times. This chain uses TRBV20-1 with TRBJ1-4; 7 bases are a match to TRBD1. The CDR3 is 13 residues long. The germline gives CDR1 DFQATT, CDR2 SNEGSKA (reference sequence). The V gene end was trimmed by 5 bases and the J gene end by 7 bases; junction bases not matched to a gene: 7. Here the CDR3 DNA reads TGCAGTGCTTCCGACAGGGTCGGTGAAAAACTGTTTTTT. It is translated as CSASDRVGEKLFF.

The rearrangement joins TRBV29-1 to TRBJ1-1; D is undetermined. Trimming removed 8 bases at V and 5 bases at J, with 9 bases between. Looked up from germline, CDR1 is SQVTM and CDR2 is ANQGSEA. The CDR3 length is 10 residues. Here the CDR3 DNA reads TGCAGCATATGGGAAACTGAAGCTTTCTTT. As protein: CSIWETEAFF.

Ten or more counts support this clonotype. The CDR3: CASSDRDRGMYEQYF. CDR3 DNA sequence: TGTGCCAGCAGTGACAGGGACAGGGGTATGTACGAGCAGTACTTC. The chain has TRBV28 and TRBJ2-7; 10 nucleotides match TRBD1. The CDR3 runs 15 residues. CDR1 and CDR2 from the germline V gene are MDHEN and SYDVKM. V shed 5 bases, J shed 4 bases, and the junction held 8 bases outside the gene matches.

A remark on this clonotype: One base separates it from a far larger clone, so it is likely a read error. V usage is TRBV6-1 and J usage is TRBJ2-1; TRBD2 matches 9 bases. From germline, CDR1 is MNHNS and CDR2 SASEGT. The ends lost 5 bases at V and 2 bases at J; junction bases unmatched: 7. CDR3 length: 16 residues. Here the CDR3 DNA reads TGTGCCAGCAGTTCCTCAGCGGGGGGCACCTACAATGAGCAGTTCTTC. This sequence encodes CASSSSAGGTYNEQFF.

This clonotype was counted many times. The chain joins TRBV3-1 to TRBJ1-1; D not certain. This CDR3 spans 14 amino acids. Trimming removed 4 bases from V and 4 bases from J, with 13 bases in between. Germline V gene sequence: CDR1 LGHDT, CDR2 YNNKEL (reference sequence). The chain's CDR3 is CASSPRVVSTEAFF. The CDR3 DNA sequence: TGTGCCAGCAGCCCTCGGGTAGTGTCCACTGAAGCTTTCTTT.

Only a few counts were recorded for this clonotype. Given a far larger clone just one base away, this is likely a sequencing read error. The chain employs TRBV6-1 and TRBJ2-1; D is perhaps TRBD2 (6 bases). Trimming took off 5 bases at V and 0 bases at J, with 17 bases between the two ends. CDR3 length: 17 residues. CDR1 and CDR2 from the germline V gene are MNHNS and SASEGT. The CDR3 is CASSSTTRRSSYNEQFF. Written as DNA, the CDR3 is TGTGCCAGCAGTTCTACGACTAGACGGAGCTCCTACAATGAGCAGTTCTTC.

This clonotype was seen at least ten times. V is TRBV7-2 and J is TRBJ2-7; D unclear. V was shortened by 5 bases and J by 6 bases, with 14 bases between the two germline ends. The germline V gene encodes CDR1 SGHTA and CDR2 FQGNSA. The CDR3 contains 13 residues. The CDR3 spells CASSPQVRSEQYF. The CDR3 region has the DNA TGTGCCAGCAGCCCACAAGTTAGAAGCGAGCAGTACTTC.